This T cell receptor beta chain was identified during a study of blood T cell repertoires in COVID-19. Study in general: The study drew acute and convalescent COVID-19 samples from the United States, Italy and Spain.

Residents of over 20 US areas, aged about 18 to 95 years, made up the participants. Cohort placement rested on clinical history that participants reported themselves. Germline V gene sequence: CDR1 DFQATT, CDR2 SNEGSKA (reference sequence). Trimming cost V 3 bases and J 4 bases; bases outside gene matches: 8. This CDR3 has 15 residues. This table comes from immunoSEQ multiplex PCR, and its TCRdb copy is limited to in-frame clones, with some not included. Among about 330,000 clones listed, roughly 84% were seen once. Sequenced material: PBMCs or T cells enriched from blood (not recorded which). V is TRBV20-1 and J is TRBJ2-1; TRBD2 matches 8 bases. This receptor was obtained from a woman in her twenties or thirties who had recovered from COVID-19. As DNA, the CDR3 is TGCAGTGCTAGTGGAAGCGGGGGTGGATACAATGAGCAGTTCTTC. Amino acids: CSASGSGGGYNEQFF.